What follows are 32 T cell receptor beta chains derived from one specimen sequenced in a study of blood T cell repertoires in COVID-19. Repertoires were generated with immunoSEQ multiplex PCR, while TCRdb's copy carries only in-frame clones and drops some. The sample has over 250,000 clones; around 92% are singletons. The specimen sequenced was PBMCs or T cells enriched from blood (not recorded which). The receptors here all came from a woman aged 55 to 70 who had recovered from COVID-19.

This clone was observed a few times. The chain links TRBV28 to TRBJ2-7; 7 bases map to TRBD1. This CDR3 region has 15 residues. CDR1 is MDHEN and CDR2 is SYDVKM in the germline V gene. The ends lost 6 bases at V and 1 base at J; junction bases unmatched: 9. The CDR3 nucleotides are TGTGCCAGCAGACCCGGGACAGCCGATTCCTACGAGCAGTACTTC. Protein product: CASRPGTADSYEQYF.

V usage is TRBV3-1 (or the pseudogene TRBV3-2) and J usage is TRBJ1-2, with D possibly being TRBD1 (5 bases). CDR1 LGHDT and CDR2 YNNKEL come from the germline V gene (reference sequence). The CDR3 spans 15 residues. V was clipped by 3 bases and J by 8 bases, with 19 bases between them. CDR3 nucleotides: TGTGCCAGCAGCCACGAGGACACCTTCTTTGGCGGCTACACCTTC. It yields the protein CASSHEDTFFGGYTF.

The chain combines TRBV24-1 with TRBJ2-1; 11 bases match TRBD2. There are 17 residues in the CDR3. Germline V CDR1 and CDR2: KGHDR, SFDVKD. The V gene end was trimmed by 2 bases and the J gene end by 4 bases; junction bases not matched to a gene: 6. CDR3 sequence: CATSDSPRLAGYNEQFF. In DNA, the CDR3 is TGTGCCACCAGTGATTCACCCCGACTAGCGGGATACAATGAGCAGTTCTTC.

V is TRBV28 and J is TRBJ1-2; unclear D gene. V lost 8 bases, J lost 11 bases, and 18 bases lay in between. CDR3 length equals 12 residues. The germline CDR1 and CDR2 sequences are MDHEN and SYDVKM. The CDR3 loop reads CASRREEVGYTF. The CDR3 DNA reads TGTGCCAGCCGTCGCGAGGAGGTAGGGTACACCTTC.

The chain joins TRBV11-2 to TRBJ2-1; TRBD2 matches 8 bases. V dropped 8 bases and J dropped 1; count of bases not matched to a gene: 7. The CDR3 runs 15 residues. Germline loops: CDR1 SGHAT, CDR2 FQNNGV. CDR3 in amino acids: CASCYASGSYNEQFF. The CDR3 nucleotides read TGTGCCAGCTGCTATGCTAGCGGGTCCTACAATGAGCAGTTCTTC.

The V and J genes are TRBV6-4 and TRBJ2-3; the D gene is possibly TRBD1 (5 bases). Trimming cost V 3 bases and J 1 base, with 8 bases left between them. The CDR3 runs 14 residues. The germline V gene encodes CDR1 MRHNA and CDR2 SNTAGT. The CDR3 loop is CASSEGAGTDTQYF. The CDR3 DNA follows: TGTGCCAGCAGTGAAGGGGCTGGCACAGATACGCAGTATTTT.

The genes are TRBV21-1 and TRBJ1-2; TRBD1, as called in the table, went unchecked against the DNA. TRBV21-1 is flagged as a pseudogene. This CDR3 has 15 residues. CDR3 sequence (DNA): TGTGCCAGCAGCAAATCGACAGGGGATGGGTATGGCTACACCTTC. Protein sequence: CASSKSTGDGYGYTF.

The chain has TRBV19 and TRBJ1-1; 9 nucleotides match TRBD1. V lost 3 bases to trimming and J lost 5 bases; unmatched junction nucleotides: 4. The CDR3 has 14 amino acids. Germline V gene data show CDR1 as LNHDA and CDR2 as SQIVND (reference sequence). The CDR3 bases are TGTGCCAGTAGTATGACGACAGGGGGAACTGAAGCTTTCTTT. Translating gives CASSMTTGGTEAFF.

The genes are TRBV4-1 and TRBJ2-3; weak D call: TRBD1 (6 bases). Per germline, CDR1 MGHRA and CDR2 YSYEKL. The CDR3 is made up of 15 amino acids. V shed 1 base and J shed 6 bases, with 14 bases lying between them. CDR3 DNA: TGCGCCAGCAGCCAAGGGGCACAGGGTGCCGATACGCAGTATTTT. Amino acid sequence: CASSQGAQGADTQYF.

The chain combines TRBV4-1 with TRBJ1-2; maybe TRBD1 (5 bases). The CDR3 spans 14 residues. The V end lost 3 bases, the J end lost 4 bases, and 12 bases lay between the germline ends. Germline loops: CDR1 MGHRA, CDR2 YSYEKL. The CDR3 spells CASSQTAGFYGYTF. The CDR3 region has the DNA TGCGCCAGCAGCCAGACGGCAGGGTTCTATGGCTACACCTTC.

This rearrangement joins TRBV29-1 to TRBJ1-3; the D is unclear. The V end was cut by 7 bases, the J end by 4 bases, with 14 bases between. CDR1 SQVTM and CDR2 ANQGSEA come from the germline V gene. The CDR3 has 13 amino acids. This CDR3 reads CSATLRSGNTIYF. CDR3 DNA: TGCAGCGCTACCCTCCGGTCCGGAAACACCATATATTTT. The variable domain in full, completed from reference TRBV29-1 and TRBJ1-3, reads SAVISQKPSRDICQRGTSLTIQCQVDSQVTMMFWYRQQPGQSLTLIATANQGSEATYESGFVIDKFPISRPNLTFSTLTVSNMSPEDSSIYLCSATLRSGNTIYFGEGSWLTVV.

The rearrangement joins TRBV19 to TRBJ1-5, with D possibly matching TRBD1 (6 bases). V lost 11 bases, J lost 0 bases, and 14 bases lay in between. The V gene's germline CDR1 is LNHDA and CDR2 SQIVND (reference sequence). The CDR3 spans 14 residues. The CDR3 sequence: CAARGWNSNQPQHF. The CDR3 bases are TGTGCCGCTAGGGGGTGGAATAGCAATCAGCCCCAGCATTTT.

This clone showed up just once. The chain recombines TRBV3-1 (or the pseudogene TRBV3-2) with TRBJ2-3; 8 bases are a match to TRBD2. Trimming cost V 5 bases and J 1 base; bases outside gene matches: 11. Germline V gene lookup returns CDR1 LGHDT and CDR2 YNNKEL (reference sequence). The CDR3 runs to 17 residues. The DNA of the CDR3 is TGTGCCAGCAGCGCACCTTCTGGGCGGGGGGGCACAGATACGCAGTATTTT. Protein product: CASSAPSGRGGTDTQYF.

The sample holds one count of this clone. V and J are TRBV7-9 and TRBJ2-2; TRBD2 agrees at 10 bases. Looked up from germline, CDR1 is SEHNR and CDR2 is FQNEAQ (reference sequence). This CDR3 comprises 18 residues. The V segment lost 1 base and the J segment 6 bases; nucleotides outside the gene matches: 11. CDR3 amino acids: CASSLGLAGVGLAGELFF. The CDR3 region has the DNA TGTGCCAGCAGCTTAGGGCTAGCGGGAGTCGGTTTGGCCGGGGAGCTGTTTTTT.

The chain recombines TRBV5-1 with TRBJ2-5, with 11 nucleotides matching TRBD2. CDR1 and CDR2 (germline): SGHRS, YFSETQ. The CDR3 covers 17 residues. J lost 4 bases, V lost 4 bases, and 12 bases had no gene match. For the CDR3, the DNA is TGCGCCAGCAGCATCAACCCCGGTAGCGGGGGGGTAGAGACCCAGTACTTC. Protein sequence: CASSINPGSGGVETQYF.

CDR3 amino acids: CASSPLGRNIQYF. In nucleotides, the CDR3 is TGCGCCAGCAGCCCCCTGGGCCGAAACATTCAGTACTTC. The chain uses TRBV5-1 and TRBJ2-4; D gene ambiguous. The V gene's germline CDR1 is SGHRS and CDR2 YFSETQ. This CDR3 is built from 13 residues. Trimming removed 4 bases at V and 6 bases at J, with 11 bases between.

V and J are TRBV7-6 and TRBJ1-1; TRBD1 matches 7 bases. CDR3 length equals 15 residues. V shed 5 bases, J shed 3 bases, and the junction held 9 bases outside the gene matches. Germline V gene lookup returns CDR1 SGHVS and CDR2 FNYEAQ. The CDR3: CASSPEIDRDTEAFF. CDR3 in DNA: TGTGCCAGCAGCCCGGAAATTGACAGGGACACTGAAGCTTTCTTT.

V and J are TRBV7-6 and TRBJ1-3; TRBD1 matches 9 bases. The V segment lost 4 bases and the J segment 4 bases; nucleotides outside the gene matches: 8. This CDR3 is built from 16 residues. Germline CDR1 and CDR2: SGHVS and FNYEAQ. CDR3 sequence reads: CASSSRTGEEGNTIYF. CDR3 sequence (DNA): TGTGCCAGCAGCTCCCGGACAGGGGAAGAAGGAAACACCATATATTTT. Together with reference TRBV7-6 and TRBJ1-3, the CDR3 gives the full variable domain: GAGVSQSPRYKVTKRGQDVALRCDPISGHVSLYWYRQALGQGPEFLTYFNYEAQQDKSGLPNDRFSAERPEGSISTLTIQRTEQRDSAMYRCASSSRTGEEGNTIYFGEGSWLTVV.

The chain carries TRBV5-1 and TRBJ1-3; 9 bases are shared with TRBD1. Germline V gene data show CDR1 as SGHRS and CDR2 as YFSETQ. This CDR3 region has 17 residues. J gave up 1 base and V 4 bases, and 9 bases lay outside the gene matches. This CDR3 is CASSHEQGALSGNTIYF. The DNA for the CDR3 is TGCGCCAGCAGCCATGAACAGGGGGCCCTTTCTGGAAACACCATATATTTT.

The rearrangement uses TRBV7-9 and TRBJ2-7, with TRBD2 as a possible D gene (5 bases). The ends were cut back, 2 bases at V and 3 bases at J, with 8 bases in the middle. CDR3 length: 13 residues. Germline CDR1 and CDR2: SEHNR and FQNEAQ (reference sequence). The CDR3, as DNA: TGTGCCAGCAGCTTAAGAGGGAGCTACGAGCAGTACTTC. It specifies CASSLRGSYEQYF.

V is TRBV18 and J is TRBJ1-2; TRBD1 might be the D (6 bases). The CDR3 loop spans 15 amino acids. Trimming removed 0 bases at V and 4 bases at J, with 12 bases between. Looked up from germline, CDR1 is KGHSH and CDR2 is LQKENI. The CDR3 loop is CASSPPSNRVYGYTF. The DNA for the CDR3 is TGTGCCAGCTCACCACCGTCTAACAGGGTCTATGGCTACACCTTC.

This rearrangement joins TRBV19 to TRBJ2-5; the match to TRBD1 covers 8 bases. This CDR3 region has 15 residues. Germline V CDR1 and CDR2: LNHDA, SQIVND (reference sequence). V lost 3 bases to trimming and J lost 2 bases; unmatched junction nucleotides: 5. The CDR3 bases are TGTGCCAGTAGTATCTTTTACAGGGGGCAAGAGACCCAGTACTTC. Encoded protein: CASSIFYRGQETQYF.

This chain links TRBV10-3 with TRBJ2-5; TRBD1 aligns across 8 bases. This CDR3 has 16 residues. The germline gives CDR1 ENHRY, CDR2 SYGVKD. V gave up 6 bases and J gave up 6 bases; unmatched junction bases: 15. Here the CDR3 reads CAISTSTGGSKQTQYF. The CDR3, as DNA: TGTGCCATCAGCACATCTACAGGGGGTTCGAAGCAGACCCAGTACTTC.

The rearrangement uses TRBV5-4 and TRBJ2-7; 7 bases fit TRBD1. This CDR3 is 13 amino acids long. V was pared by 4 bases and J by 5 bases, with 6 bases of the junction left unmatched. The germline V gene has CDR1 SGHNT and CDR2 YYREEE (reference sequence). CDR3 nucleotides: TGTGCCAGCAGCCTACAGGGGTTACACGAGCAGTACTTC. Its protein is CASSLQGLHEQYF.

The rearrangement links TRBV7-8 to TRBJ1-3; D may be TRBD1 (6 bases). Germline V gene sequence: CDR1 SGHVS, CDR2 FQNEAQ. The germline V and J ends were trimmed by 5 bases and 4 bases, with 12 bases remaining between them. The CDR3 consists of 14 residues. The chain's CDR3 is CASSQGIGGNTIYF. The CDR3, as DNA: TGTGCCAGCAGCCAGGGGATAGGAGGAAACACCATATATTTT.

The chain carries TRBV2 and TRBJ2-2, with 13 nucleotides matching TRBD2. CDR1 is SNHLY and CDR2 is FYNNEI in the germline V gene. The J segment lost 7 bases and the V segment lost 6 bases, leaving 2 bases of the junction unmatched. The CDR3 is 14 residues long. The CDR3 loop is CASSGTSGIGELFF. Written as DNA, the CDR3 is TGTGCCAGCAGCGGGACTAGCGGGATCGGGGAGCTGTTTTTT.

The V gene is TRBV5-1, the J gene TRBJ1-1, with TRBD1 matching 9 bases. The germline V gene has CDR1 SGHRS and CDR2 YFSETQ. V lost 5 bases and J lost 1; bases outside the gene matches: 3. The CDR3 totals 14 residues. CDR3 nucleotide sequence: TGCGCCAGCAGGGGACAGGGCGAGAACACTGAAGCTTTCTTT. Protein sequence: CASRGQGENTEAFF.

CDR3 residues: CASSSGTSHGYTF. CDR3 DNA sequence: TGTGCCAGCAGCTCAGGGACATCCCATGGCTACACCTTC. The chain joins TRBV6-5 to TRBJ1-2; weak D call: TRBD1 (6 bases). CDR3 length: 13 residues. The V end lost 6 bases, the J end lost 6 bases, and 14 bases lay between the germline ends. CDR1 and CDR2 (germline): MNHEY, SVGAGI.

This chain uses TRBV6-4 with TRBJ2-1; D is unclear. The CDR3 covers 13 residues. The V gene lost 11 bases and the J gene lost 15 bases, with 26 bases spanning the gap. Germline CDR1 MRHNA, CDR2 SNTAGT. The CDR3 DNA reads TGTGCCGTAGCCAGTGACCTACGAGAAGTGCCGTTCTTC. Its translation is CAVASDLREVPFF.

The chain recombines TRBV28 with TRBJ1-4; TRBD1 matches 8 bases. The V gene's germline CDR1 is MDHEN and CDR2 SYDVKM. Trimming took 8 bases from V and 10 from J; bases not matched to a gene: 9. This CDR3 region has 13 residues. Here the CDR3 DNA reads TGTGCCAGCTCGACAGGGGAGTTCGGAAAACTGTTTTTT. This encodes CASSTGEFGKLFF.

CDR3 in DNA: TGTGCCAGCAGTGAACAGGGGCGTAGAAACACCATATATTTT. It encodes CASSEQGRRNTIYF. The chain couples TRBV6-1 to TRBJ1-3; D possibly corresponds to TRBD1 (6 bases). Deletions cut 2 bases from V and 5 bases from J, with 10 bases between. This CDR3 has 14 residues. The germline V gene has CDR1 MNHNS and CDR2 SASEGT.

V and J are TRBV5-1 and TRBJ1-6; D is ambiguous. The CDR3 contains 15 residues. V was trimmed by 0 bases and J by 4 bases, leaving 8 bases between them. CDR1 is SGHRS, CDR2 YFSETQ, per germline. The CDR3: CASSLVDGYNSPLHF. CDR3 nucleotide sequence: TGCGCCAGCAGCTTGGTTGACGGGTATAATTCACCCCTCCACTTT.